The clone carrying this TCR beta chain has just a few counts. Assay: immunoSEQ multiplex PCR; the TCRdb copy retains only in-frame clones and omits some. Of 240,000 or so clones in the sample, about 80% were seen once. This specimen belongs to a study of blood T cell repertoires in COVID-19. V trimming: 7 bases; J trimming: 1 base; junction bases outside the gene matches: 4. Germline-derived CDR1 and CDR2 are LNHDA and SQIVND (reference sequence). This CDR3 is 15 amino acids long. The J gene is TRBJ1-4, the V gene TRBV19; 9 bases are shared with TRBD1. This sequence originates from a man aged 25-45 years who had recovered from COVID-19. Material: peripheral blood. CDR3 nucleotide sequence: TGTGCCAGTACTTGGACAGGGGAAACTAATGAAAAACTGTTTTTT. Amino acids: CASTWTGETNEKLFF.